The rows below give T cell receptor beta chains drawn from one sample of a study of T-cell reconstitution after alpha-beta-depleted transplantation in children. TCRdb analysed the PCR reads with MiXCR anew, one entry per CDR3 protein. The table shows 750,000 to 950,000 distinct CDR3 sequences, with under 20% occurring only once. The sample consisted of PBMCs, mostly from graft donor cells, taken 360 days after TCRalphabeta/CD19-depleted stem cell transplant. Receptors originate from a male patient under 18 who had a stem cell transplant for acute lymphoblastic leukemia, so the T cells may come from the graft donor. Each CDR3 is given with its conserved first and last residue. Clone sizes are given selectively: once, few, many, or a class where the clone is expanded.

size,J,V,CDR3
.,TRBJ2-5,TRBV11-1,CASAAGTSGSPPQETQYF
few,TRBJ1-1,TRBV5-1,CASSLGQLLGTEAFF
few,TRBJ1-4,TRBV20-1,CSAKALHSATNEKLFF
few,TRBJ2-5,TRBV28,CASSLPRDLGTETQYF
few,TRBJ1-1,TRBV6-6,CASQSSEAFF
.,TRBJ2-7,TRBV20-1,CSARGMPVEQYF
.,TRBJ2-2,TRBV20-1,CSARTAGLGLTGELFF
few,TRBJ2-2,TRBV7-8,CASSSDRDKWPGELFF
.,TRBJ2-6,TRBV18,CASSPRGSRWHSLTNVLTF
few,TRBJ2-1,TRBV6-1,CASSITSGRAPSSYNEQFF
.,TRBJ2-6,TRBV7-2,CASSFPRFGRTGAGSGANVLTF
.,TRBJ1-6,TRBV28,CASRDRASPLHF
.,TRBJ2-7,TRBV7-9,CASSYFPGLLTYEQYF
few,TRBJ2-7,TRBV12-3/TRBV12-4,CASSPPYRSGSYHEQYF
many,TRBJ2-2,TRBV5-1,CASSWGLALTGELFF
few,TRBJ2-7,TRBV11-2,CASSLPGLNYGSARGDEQYF
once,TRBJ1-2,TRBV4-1,CASRRAGDDYGYTF
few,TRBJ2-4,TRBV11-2,CASSLIISGRALAKNIQYF
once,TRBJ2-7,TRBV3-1,CASSGGDRGYEQYF
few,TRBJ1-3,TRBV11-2,CASSLWGTVSGNTIYF
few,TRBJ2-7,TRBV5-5,CASSLLSPSDEQYF
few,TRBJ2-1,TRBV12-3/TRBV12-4,CASSTHYNEQFF
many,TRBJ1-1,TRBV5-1,CASSLSQGSEAFF
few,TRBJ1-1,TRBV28,CASSPRTGPNTEAFF
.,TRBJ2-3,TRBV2,CASTRLLSTDTQYF
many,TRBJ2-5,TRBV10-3,CAISEWTSGEETQYF
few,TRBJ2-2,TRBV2,CASSFRFHTGELFF
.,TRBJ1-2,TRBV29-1,CSVLGTAVYTF
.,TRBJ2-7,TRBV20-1,CSAPPTGSPTYEQYF
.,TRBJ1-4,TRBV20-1,CSARNPRGTTNEKLFF
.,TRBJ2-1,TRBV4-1,CASSQDLGTGINEQFF
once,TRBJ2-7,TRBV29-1,CSVTTLAGGAQQYF
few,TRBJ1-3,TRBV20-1,CSPRDRVGNTIYF
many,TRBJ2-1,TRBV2,CARLSGSANEQFF
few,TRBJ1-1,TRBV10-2,CASSEQGPVWAAFF
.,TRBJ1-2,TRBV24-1,CATSDSRTGKGYTF
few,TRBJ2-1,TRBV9,CASSVSRGPSYNEQFF
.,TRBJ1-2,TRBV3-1,CASSQYGPNYGYTF
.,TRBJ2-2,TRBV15,CATSRDWASSNTGELFF
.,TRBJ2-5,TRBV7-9,CASRSGSGETQYF
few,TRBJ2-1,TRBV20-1,CSATRTGRSYNEQFF
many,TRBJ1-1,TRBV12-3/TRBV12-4,CASSFDRLNTEAFF
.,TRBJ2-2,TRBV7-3,CASSTPGTRAGELFF
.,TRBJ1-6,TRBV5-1,CASSLSTLNSPLHF
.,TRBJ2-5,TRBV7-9,CASSRRTGVGLETQYF